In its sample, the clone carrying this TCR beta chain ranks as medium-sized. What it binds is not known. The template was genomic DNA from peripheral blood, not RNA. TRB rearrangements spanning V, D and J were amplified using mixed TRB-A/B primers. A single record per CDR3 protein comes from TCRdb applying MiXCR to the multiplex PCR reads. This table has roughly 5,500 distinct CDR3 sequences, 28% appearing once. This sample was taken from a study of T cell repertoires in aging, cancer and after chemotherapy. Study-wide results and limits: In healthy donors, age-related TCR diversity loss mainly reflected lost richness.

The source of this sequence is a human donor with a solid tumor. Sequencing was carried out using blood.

CDR3 bases: TGTGCCAGTAGTAGCGAGGGCAGGGGGGGGAATGAGCAGTTCTTC. Residues: CASSSEGRGGNEQFF. The chain links TRBV19 to TRBJ2-1, with D perhaps matching TRBD1 or TRBD2 (7 bases each). The CDR3 is 15 residues long. With 4 bases removed from V and 7 bases from J, the gap between germline ends came to 17 bases. Germline V lookup: CDR1 LNHDA, CDR2 SQIVND (reference sequence). Supplemented by reference TRBV19 and TRBJ2-1, the full variable domain reads DGGITQSPKYLFRKEGQNVTLSCEQNLNHDAMYWYRQDPGQGLRLIYYSQIVNDFQKGDIAEGYSVSREKKESFPLTVTSAQKNPTAFYLCASSSEGRGGNEQFFGPGTRLTVL.